Included here is one TCR beta chain sequence, with context. In the study's own analysis: From reference gene primer amplification, estimates of nucleated cell counts were derived. Profiled with immunoSEQ multiplex PCR; TCRdb holds only in-frame clones, not every one. V and J calls and clone size are given by that table; D and trimming were obtained from the DNA. Of around 430,000 clones in the sample, about 91% were seen once. This CDR3 region has 15 residues. Germline trimming cut 4 bases from V and 4 bases from J; bases unmatched to any gene: 7. Germline assignment: CDR1 SGHRS and CDR2 YFSETQ. These data originate in a study of blood T cell repertoires in COVID-19. Background on the study: Italy, Spain and the United States were the sources of the convalescent and acute COVID-19 samples.

J is TRBJ2-3 and V is TRBV5-1; TRBD2 aligns across 9 bases. This TCR was sampled from a woman between 50 and 59 years old with COVID-19, enrolled during active disease. Sequencing was done on a sample of peripheral blood. The CDR3: CASSPWGGGADTQYF. The CDR3 region has the DNA TGCGCCAGCAGCCCCTGGGGCGGGGGGGCAGATACGCAGTATTTT.